The 14 T cell receptor beta chains given below trace back to one sample, sequenced in a study of a mutant IDH1 vaccine in newly diagnosed glioma. Data came from immunoSEQ multiplex PCR; TCRdb stores just in-frame clones and leaves some out. Of 35,000 to 40,000 clones listed, around 78% are singletons. Time point specified: baseline, week 1 (first vaccination visit). Described treatment: pre-vaccination baseline after standard-of-care therapy. This material consisted of PBMCs, taken from a glioma patient treated with radiotherapy, temozolomide or both. The receptors here all came from a man between 35 and 55 years old with glioma. Some clones in this sample may be carry-over from other donors' samples.

The chain links TRBV5-1 to TRBJ1-1, with TRBD1 matching 7 bases. The germline V gene encodes CDR1 SGHRS and CDR2 YFSETQ. The junction had 10 bases not matched to a gene; V was cut back by 4 bases and J by 4 bases. The CDR3 covers 15 residues. The CDR3 DNA is TGCGCCAGCAGCCAACTGACAGGGAGGGGCACTGAAGCTTTCTTT. Translated, it gives CASSQLTGRGTEAFF.

This chain links TRBV7-9 with TRBJ2-2; 7 nucleotides align to TRBD1. Germline V gene sequence: CDR1 SEHNR, CDR2 FQNEAQ (reference sequence). This CDR3 comprises 16 residues. V dropped 3 bases and J dropped 4; count of bases not matched to a gene: 8. For the CDR3, the DNA is TGTGCCAGCAGCTTGAGAGGGGGCGATTCCACCGGGGAGCTGTTTTTT. Translated: CASSLRGGDSTGELFF.

The rearrangement joins TRBV7-6 to TRBJ1-1; D is unresolved. V gave up 3 bases and J gave up 5 bases, with 13 bases separating them. Germline V gene data show CDR1 as SGHVS and CDR2 as FNYEAQ. The CDR3 is 14 residues long. CDR3 residues: CASSFGNAGTEAFF. In DNA, the CDR3 is TGTGCCAGCAGCTTCGGTAACGCGGGGACTGAAGCTTTCTTT.

The chain couples TRBV27 to TRBJ2-2; D gene unclear. The CDR3 runs 14 residues. Germline CDR1 and CDR2: MNHEY and SMNVEV (reference sequence). With 3 bases removed from V and 2 bases from J, the gap between germline ends came to 7 bases. CDR3 residues: CASSFGPNTGELFF. Here the CDR3 DNA reads TGTGCCAGCAGTTTCGGACCTAACACCGGGGAGCTGTTTTTT.

The chain couples TRBV6-5 to TRBJ2-3; 15 bases agree with TRBD2. This CDR3 contains 16 residues. With V trimmed by 4 bases and J by 8 bases, 7 bases remained unmatched. The germline V gene has CDR1 MNHEY and CDR2 SVGAGI. The CDR3 coding sequence is TGTGCCAGCAGTTTCTCCGGGACTAGCGGGGGGTTTACGCAGTATTTT. Protein product: CASSFSGTSGGFTQYF.

The rearrangement uses TRBV13 and TRBJ2-3; 9 bases line up with TRBD2. Germline CDR1 reads PRHDT; CDR2 reads FYEKMQ (reference sequence). J gave up 2 bases and V 3 bases, and 9 bases lay outside the gene matches. This CDR3 contains 17 residues. In DNA form, the CDR3 reads TGTGCCAGCAGCTTGGGGGAAAGACTAGCGGTCACAGATACGCAGTATTTT. The encoded protein is CASSLGERLAVTDTQYF.

This clone was detected a few times. The chain couples TRBV28 to TRBJ1-1; D is unresolved. The germline V gene encodes CDR1 MDHEN and CDR2 SYDVKM. V was clipped by 7 bases and J by 7 bases, with 7 bases between them. This CDR3 is built from 10 residues. The CDR3 bases are TGTGCCAGCAAGGACGTTGAAGCTTTCTTT. This gives the protein CASKDVEAFF.

The gene calls are TRBV20-1 and TRBJ1-1, with D hard to call. Trimming took off 0 bases at V and 2 bases at J, with 1 base between the two ends. This CDR3 is built from 11 residues. Germline values: CDR1 DFQATT, CDR2 SNEGSKA (reference sequence). The CDR3 DNA reads TGCAGTGCTAGAGACAACACTGAAGCTTTCTTT. The encoded protein is CSARDNTEAFF.

The chain recombines TRBV15 with TRBJ1-3; D gene ambiguous. The germline V gene encodes CDR1 LNHNV and CDR2 YYDKDF (reference sequence). V was pared by 1 base and J by 3 bases, with 19 bases between. This CDR3 spans 18 amino acids. The CDR3 DNA sequence: TGTGCCACCAGCAGAGGCTTCCCACTTGGAGGATTTGGAAACACCATATATTTT. Translating gives CATSRGFPLGGFGNTIYF.

This chain links TRBV2 with TRBJ2-3; D gene uncertain. Germline values: CDR1 SNHLY, CDR2 FYNNEI. The CDR3 runs to 11 residues. V lost 8 bases and J 3 bases, leaving 6 bases between the germline ends. CDR3 protein: CASRITDTQYF. As DNA, the CDR3 is TGTGCCAGCCGCATAACAGATACGCAGTATTTT.

This chain connects TRBV5-4 to TRBJ1-2, with 10 bases lining up with TRBD1. The V gene's germline CDR1 is SGHNT and CDR2 YYREEE (reference sequence). The ends lost 3 bases at V and 8 bases at J; junction bases unmatched: 10. The length of the CDR3 is 15 residues. This CDR3 reads CASSYSGTGDLGYTF. CDR3 nucleotides: TGTGCCAGCAGCTACTCCGGGACAGGGGATTTGGGCTACACCTTC.

The CDR3 is CASSQEWGLAGGTDTQYF. The CDR3 DNA reads as TGTGCCAGCAGCCAAGAATGGGGACTAGCGGGGGGCACAGATACGCAGTATTTT. This rearrangement joins TRBV4-2 to TRBJ2-3; 14 bases are a match to TRBD2. The germline gives CDR1 LGHNA, CDR2 YNFKEQ. There are 18 residues in the CDR3. V was clipped by 0 bases and J by 1 base; unmatched bases: 3.

The CDR3 DNA reads as TGTGCCAGCAGTGAAGACATCAGATCCTACGAGCAGTACTTC. Translation: CASSEDIRSYEQYF. The chain links TRBV6-1 to TRBJ2-7; no definite D call. The CDR3 is 14 amino acids. The germline V gene has CDR1 MNHNS and CDR2 SASEGT. Trimming stripped 1 base from V and 1 base from J, with 8 bases between.

With respect to this clone: An end of the junction does not agree with germline; a read error may underlie this. The chain couples TRBV10-3 to TRBJ2-3; possibly TRBD2 for D (6 bases). This CDR3 comprises 12 residues. Germline values: CDR1 ENHRY, CDR2 SYGVKD. In nucleotides, the CDR3 is TGTGCCATCAGTACTAGCACTGATACGCAGTATTTT. Residues: CAISTSTDTQYF.